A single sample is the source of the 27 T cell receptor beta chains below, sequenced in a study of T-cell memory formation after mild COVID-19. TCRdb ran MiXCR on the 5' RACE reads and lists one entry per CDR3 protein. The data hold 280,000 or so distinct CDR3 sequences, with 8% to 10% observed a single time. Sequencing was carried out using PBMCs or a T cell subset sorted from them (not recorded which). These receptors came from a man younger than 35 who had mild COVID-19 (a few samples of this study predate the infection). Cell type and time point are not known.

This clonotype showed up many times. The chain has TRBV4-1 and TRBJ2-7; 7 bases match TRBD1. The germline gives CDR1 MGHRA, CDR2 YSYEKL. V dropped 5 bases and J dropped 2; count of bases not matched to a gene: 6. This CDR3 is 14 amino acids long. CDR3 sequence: CASSARDSPYEQYF. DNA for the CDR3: TGCGCCAGCAGCGCCCGGGACAGCCCCTACGAGCAGTACTTC.

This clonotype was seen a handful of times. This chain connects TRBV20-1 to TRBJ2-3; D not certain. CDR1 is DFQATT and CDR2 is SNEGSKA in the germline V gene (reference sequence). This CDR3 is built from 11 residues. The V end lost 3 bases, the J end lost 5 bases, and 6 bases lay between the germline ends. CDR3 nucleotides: TGCAGTGCTAGGACGGGAGATACGCAGTATTTT. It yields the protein CSARTGDTQYF.

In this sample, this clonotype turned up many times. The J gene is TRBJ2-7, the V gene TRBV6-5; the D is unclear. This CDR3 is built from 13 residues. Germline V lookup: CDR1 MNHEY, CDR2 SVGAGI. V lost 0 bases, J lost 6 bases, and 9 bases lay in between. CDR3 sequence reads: CASSYSTRFEQYF. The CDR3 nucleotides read TGTGCCAGCAGTTACTCGACTCGCTTCGAGCAGTACTTC.

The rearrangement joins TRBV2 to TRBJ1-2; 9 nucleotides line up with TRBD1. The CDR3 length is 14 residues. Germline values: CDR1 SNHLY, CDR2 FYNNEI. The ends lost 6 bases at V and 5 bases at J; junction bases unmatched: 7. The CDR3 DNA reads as TGTGCCAGCAGAAAGAGGACAGGGGATTATGGCTACACCTTC. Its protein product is CASRKRTGDYGYTF.

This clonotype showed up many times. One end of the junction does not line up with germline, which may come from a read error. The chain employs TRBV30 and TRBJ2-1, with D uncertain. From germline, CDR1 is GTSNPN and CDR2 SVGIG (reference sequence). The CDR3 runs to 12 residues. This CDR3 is CAWSDYYSEQFF. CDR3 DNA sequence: TGTGCCTGGAGTGACTACTACAGTGAGCAGTTCTTC.

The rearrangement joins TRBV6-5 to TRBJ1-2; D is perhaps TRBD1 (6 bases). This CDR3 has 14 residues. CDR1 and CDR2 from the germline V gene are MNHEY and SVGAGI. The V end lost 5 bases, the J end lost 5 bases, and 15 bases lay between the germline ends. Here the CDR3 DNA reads TGTGCCAGCAGTGGTACGGAAGGGACATATGGCTACACCTTC. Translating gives CASSGTEGTYGYTF.

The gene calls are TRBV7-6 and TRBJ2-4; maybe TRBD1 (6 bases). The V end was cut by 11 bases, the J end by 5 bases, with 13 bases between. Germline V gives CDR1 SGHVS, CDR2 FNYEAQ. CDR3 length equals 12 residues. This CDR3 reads CASEGVENIQYF. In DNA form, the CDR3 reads TGTGCCTCCGAGGGGGTGGAAAACATTCAGTACTTC.

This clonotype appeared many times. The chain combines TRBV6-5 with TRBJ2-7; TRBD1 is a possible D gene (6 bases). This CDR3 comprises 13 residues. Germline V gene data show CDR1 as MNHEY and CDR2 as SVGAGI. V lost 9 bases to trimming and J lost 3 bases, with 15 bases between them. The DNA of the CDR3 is TGTGCCAGTTCAGGACAGAAATACTACGAGCAGTACTTC. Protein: CASSGQKYYEQYF.

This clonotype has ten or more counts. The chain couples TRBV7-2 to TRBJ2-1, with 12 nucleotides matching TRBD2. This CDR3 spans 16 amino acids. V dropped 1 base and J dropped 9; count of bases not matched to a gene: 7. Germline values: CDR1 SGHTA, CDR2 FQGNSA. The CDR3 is CASSLVPSGGAGEQFF. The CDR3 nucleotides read TGTGCCAGCAGCTTAGTTCCTAGCGGGGGGGCGGGTGAGCAGTTCTTC.

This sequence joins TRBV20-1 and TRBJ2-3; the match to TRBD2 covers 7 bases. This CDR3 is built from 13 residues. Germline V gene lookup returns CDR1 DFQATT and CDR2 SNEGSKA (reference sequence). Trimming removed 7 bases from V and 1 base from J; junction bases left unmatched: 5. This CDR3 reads CSGKRGRTDTQYF. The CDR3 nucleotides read TGCAGTGGTAAGCGGGGCCGCACAGATACGCAGTATTTT.

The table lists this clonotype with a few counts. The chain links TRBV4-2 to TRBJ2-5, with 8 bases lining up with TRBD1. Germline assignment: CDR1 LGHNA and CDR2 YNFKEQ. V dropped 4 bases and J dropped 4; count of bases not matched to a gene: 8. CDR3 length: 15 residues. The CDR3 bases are TGTGCCAGCAGCCCAGGGGGGACAGGAGGAGAGACCCAGTACTTC. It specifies CASSPGGTGGETQYF.

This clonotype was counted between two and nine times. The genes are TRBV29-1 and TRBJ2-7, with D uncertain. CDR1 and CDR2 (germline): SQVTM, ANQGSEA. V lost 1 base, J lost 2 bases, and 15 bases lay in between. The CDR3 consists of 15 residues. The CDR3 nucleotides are TGCAGCGTTGAAGTAGGTGGGTCAGGTACCTACGAGCAGTACTTC. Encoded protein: CSVEVGGSGTYEQYF.

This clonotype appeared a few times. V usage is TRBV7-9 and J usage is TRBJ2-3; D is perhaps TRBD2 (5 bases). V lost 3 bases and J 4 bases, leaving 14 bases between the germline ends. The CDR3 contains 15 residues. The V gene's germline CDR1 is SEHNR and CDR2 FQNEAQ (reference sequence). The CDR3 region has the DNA TGTGCCAGCAGCTTCGACTTCCCCGGGGCAGATACGCAGTATTTT. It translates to CASSFDFPGADTQYF.

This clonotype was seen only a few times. CDR3 residues: CASSLGRLGSPLHF. CDR3 DNA sequence: TGTGCCAGCAGCTTGGGCAGGTTGGGGTCACCCCTCCACTTT. This rearrangement joins TRBV5-6 to TRBJ1-6; D unresolved. Germline-derived CDR1 and CDR2 are SGHDT and YYEEEE. With 0 bases removed from V and 10 bases from J, the gap between germline ends came to 11 bases. The CDR3 is 14 amino acids.

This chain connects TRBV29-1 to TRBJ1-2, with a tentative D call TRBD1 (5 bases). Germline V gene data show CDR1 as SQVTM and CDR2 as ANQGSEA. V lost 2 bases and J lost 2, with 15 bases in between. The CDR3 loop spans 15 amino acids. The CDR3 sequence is CSVERDEGINYGYTF. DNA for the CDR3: TGCAGCGTTGAAAGGGACGAGGGGATAAACTATGGCTACACCTTC.

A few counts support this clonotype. As DNA, the CDR3 is TGTGCCAGCAGCTTAGCGCGCAGAGATGGTGGCTACACCTTC. It codes for CASSLARRDGGYTF. The rearrangement joins TRBV7-2 to TRBJ1-2, with D uncertain. Deletions cut 0 bases from V and 7 bases from J, with 12 bases between. The CDR3 is made up of 14 amino acids. CDR1 and CDR2 from the germline V gene are SGHTA and FQGNSA.

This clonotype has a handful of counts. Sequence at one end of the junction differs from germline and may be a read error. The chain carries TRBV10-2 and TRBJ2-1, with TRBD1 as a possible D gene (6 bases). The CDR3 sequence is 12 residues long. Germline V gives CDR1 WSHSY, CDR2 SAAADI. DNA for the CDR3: TGCGCCAGCAGTGTGGCAGGGGCCCCCTCGATCTTC. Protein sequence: CASSVAGAPSIF.

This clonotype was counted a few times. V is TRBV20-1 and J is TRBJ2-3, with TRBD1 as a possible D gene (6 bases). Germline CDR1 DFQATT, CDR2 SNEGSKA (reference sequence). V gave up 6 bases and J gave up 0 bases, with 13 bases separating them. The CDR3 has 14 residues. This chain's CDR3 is CSAKGTHSTDTQYF. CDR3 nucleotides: TGCAGTGCAAAGGGGACACATAGCACAGATACGCAGTATTTT.

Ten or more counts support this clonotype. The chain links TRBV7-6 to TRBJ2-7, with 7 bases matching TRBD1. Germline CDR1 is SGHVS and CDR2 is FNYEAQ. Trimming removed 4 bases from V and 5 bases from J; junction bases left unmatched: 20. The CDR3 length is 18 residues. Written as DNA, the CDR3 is TGTGCCAGCAGCTCTGGGGCAGGGGGAAGAAAAAAAGTCGACGAGCAGTACTTC. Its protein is CASSSGAGGRKKVDEQYF.

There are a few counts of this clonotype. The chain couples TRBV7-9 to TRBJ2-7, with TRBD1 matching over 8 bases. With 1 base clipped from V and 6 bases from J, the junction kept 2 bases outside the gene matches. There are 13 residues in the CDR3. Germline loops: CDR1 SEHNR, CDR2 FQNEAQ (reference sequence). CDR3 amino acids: CASSLGTGPEQYF. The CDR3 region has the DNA TGTGCCAGCAGCTTAGGGACAGGGCCCGAGCAGTACTTC.

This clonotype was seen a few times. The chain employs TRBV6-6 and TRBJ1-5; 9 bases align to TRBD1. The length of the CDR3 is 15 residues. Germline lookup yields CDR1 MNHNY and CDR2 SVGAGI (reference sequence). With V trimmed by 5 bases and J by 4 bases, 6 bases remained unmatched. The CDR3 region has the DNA TGTGCCAGCAGTACCCGGACAGGGGATAATCAGCCCCAGCATTTT. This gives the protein CASSTRTGDNQPQHF.

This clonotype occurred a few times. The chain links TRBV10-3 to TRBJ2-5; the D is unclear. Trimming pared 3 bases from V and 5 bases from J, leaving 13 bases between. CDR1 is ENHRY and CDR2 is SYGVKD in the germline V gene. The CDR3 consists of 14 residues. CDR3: CAISEGQLGETQYF. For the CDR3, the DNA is TGTGCCATCAGTGAAGGGCAGCTGGGGGAGACCCAGTACTTC.

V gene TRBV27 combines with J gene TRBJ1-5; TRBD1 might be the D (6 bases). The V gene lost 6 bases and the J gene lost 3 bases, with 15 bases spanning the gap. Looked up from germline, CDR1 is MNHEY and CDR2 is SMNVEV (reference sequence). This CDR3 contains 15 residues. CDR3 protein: CASRSLDRLNQPQHF. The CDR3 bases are TGTGCCAGCAGGTCCCTCGACAGGCTCAATCAGCCCCAGCATTTT.

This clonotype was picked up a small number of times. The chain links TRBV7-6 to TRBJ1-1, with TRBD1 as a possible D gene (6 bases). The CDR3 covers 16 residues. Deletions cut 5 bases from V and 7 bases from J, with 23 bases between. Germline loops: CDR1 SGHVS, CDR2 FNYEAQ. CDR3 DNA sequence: TGTGCCAGCAGCATAAGCGGGGGCCGCGCGGGTTTTGAAGCTTTCTTT. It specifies CASSISGGRAGFEAFF.

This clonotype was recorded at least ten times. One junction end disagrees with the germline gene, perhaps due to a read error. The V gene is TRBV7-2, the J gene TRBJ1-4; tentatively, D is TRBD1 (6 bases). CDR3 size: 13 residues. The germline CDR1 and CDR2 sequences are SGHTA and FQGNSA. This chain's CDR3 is CASSSGHNGKLFF. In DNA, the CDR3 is TGTGCCAGCAGCTCGGGACATAATGGAAAACTGTTTTTT. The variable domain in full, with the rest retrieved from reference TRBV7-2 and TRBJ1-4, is GAGVSQSPSNKVTEKGKDVELRCDPISGHTALYWYRQSLGQGLEFLIYFQGNSAPDKSGLPSDRFSAERTGGSVSTLTIQRTQQEDSAVYLCASSSGHNGKLFFGSGTQLSVL.

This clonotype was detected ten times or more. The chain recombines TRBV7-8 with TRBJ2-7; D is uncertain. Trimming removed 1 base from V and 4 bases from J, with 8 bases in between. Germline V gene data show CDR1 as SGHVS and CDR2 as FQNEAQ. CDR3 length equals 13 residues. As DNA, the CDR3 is TGTGCCAGCAGCTTAGGACTCCAATACGAGCAGTACTTC. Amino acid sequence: CASSLGLQYEQYF.

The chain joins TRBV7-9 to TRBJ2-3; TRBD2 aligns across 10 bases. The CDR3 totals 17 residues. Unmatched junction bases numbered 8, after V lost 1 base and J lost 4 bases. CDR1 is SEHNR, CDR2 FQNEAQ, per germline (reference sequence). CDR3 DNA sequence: TGTGCCAGCAGCTTAGACCTAGCGGGGGTTGGGTCAGATACGCAGTATTTT. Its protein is CASSLDLAGVGSDTQYF.